This T cell receptor (beta chain) was sequenced during a study of early T cells in non-severe SARS-CoV-2 infection. Study-level information: From unsorted whole blood, bulk RNA was sequenced, and the chains remained unpaired. Study results and limitations: Matching against VDJdb likely underestimated virus-specific expansions, favoring anti-spike CD8.

V dropped 0 bases and J dropped 1; count of bases not matched to a gene: 5. CDR1 is SGHDT, CDR2 YYEEEE, per germline. This CDR3 is 16 amino acids long. This clonotype was counted a few times. Its specificity is not known. In the library, individual cDNA molecules carried attached unique molecular identifiers. TCRdb used MiXCR to reprocess the 5' RACE reads, holding one entry per CDR3 protein. This sample has tens of thousands of distinct CDR3 sequences; 4.9% occur once, and the top ten carry roughly 5%. V and J are TRBV5-6 and TRBJ1-1, with TRBD1 identical over 8 bases. This TCR was recovered from an adult who was a healthcare worker with PCR-confirmed SARS-CoV-2 infection or an uninfected control (not recorded which). The source material was whole blood. CDR3: CASSLERDRGNTEAFF. In nucleotides, the CDR3 is TGTGCCAGCAGCTTGGAGCGCGACAGGGGGAACACTGAAGCTTTCTTT.